This TCR beta chain was recovered during a study of early T cells in non-severe SARS-CoV-2 infection. Across the study: The input, bulk RNA from unsorted whole blood, was sequenced, and chains were unpaired. Overall study findings and caveats: VDJdb-based matching was biased toward anti-spike CD8 responses and missed private and CD4 specificities.

The CDR3 consists of 14 residues. The TCR library protocol was used to attach unique molecular identifiers. These identifiers were attached to individual cDNA molecules. TCRdb reanalysed the 5' RACE reads using MiXCR and keeps one entry per CDR3 protein. The repertoire holds 60,000 to 85,000 distinct CDR3 sequences, with around 16% as singletons. Regarding this clonotype: What it binds is not known.

This sequence joins TRBV21-1 and TRBJ2-5. TRBV21-1 has pseudogene status. The TCR sequence derives from an adult who was a healthcare worker with PCR-confirmed SARS-CoV-2 infection or an uninfected control (not recorded which). The sequenced material came from whole blood. The chain's CDR3 is CASSGRREQETQYF. In DNA form, the CDR3 reads TGTGCCAGCAGCGGACGCAGAGAACAAGAGACCCAGTACTTC.